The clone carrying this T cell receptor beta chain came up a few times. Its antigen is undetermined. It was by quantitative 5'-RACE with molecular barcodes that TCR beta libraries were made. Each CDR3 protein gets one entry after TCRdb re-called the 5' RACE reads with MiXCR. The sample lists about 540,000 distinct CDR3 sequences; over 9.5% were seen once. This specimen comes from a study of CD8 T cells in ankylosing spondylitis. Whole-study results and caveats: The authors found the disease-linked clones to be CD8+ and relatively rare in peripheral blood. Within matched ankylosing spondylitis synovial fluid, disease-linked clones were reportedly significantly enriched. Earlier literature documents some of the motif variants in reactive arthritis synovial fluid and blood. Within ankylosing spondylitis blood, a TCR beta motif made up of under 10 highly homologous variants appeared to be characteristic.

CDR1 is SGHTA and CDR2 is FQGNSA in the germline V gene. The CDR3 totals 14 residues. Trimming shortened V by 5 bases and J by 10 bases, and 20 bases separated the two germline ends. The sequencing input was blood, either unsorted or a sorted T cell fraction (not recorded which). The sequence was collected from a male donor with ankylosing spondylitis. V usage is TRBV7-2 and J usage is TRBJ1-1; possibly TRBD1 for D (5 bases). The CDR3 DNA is TGTGCCAGCAGCCCCCGCGAGGGCAGGGCGGGAGCTTTCTTT. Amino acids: CASSPREGRAGAFF.